The T cell receptor beta chain described here comes from a study of T cells in Graves' hyperthyroidism and ophthalmopathy. CDR3 length equals 16 residues. V lost 2 bases and J 0 bases, leaving 11 bases between the germline ends. The V gene's germline CDR1 is LGHDT and CDR2 YNNKEL (reference sequence). This clonotype was recorded at least ten times. TCR beta CDR3 regions were amplified from RNA transcripts. The HTBI primer set served for first-round RT-PCR of the TCR CDR3. Via MiXCR, TCRdb re-called the multiplex PCR reads, giving one row per CDR3 protein. Of some 300,000 distinct CDR3 sequences in the sample, around 15% were seen once.

Source material: blood. V usage is TRBV3-1 and J usage is TRBJ2-1, with unresolved D. This receptor was obtained from a woman aged 40 to 50 with Graves' hyperthyroidism. CDR3 region: CASSQQSFSSYNEQFF. The CDR3 bases are TGTGCCAGCAGCCAACAAAGTTTCAGCTCCTACAATGAGCAGTTCTTC.